This is a list of T cell receptor beta chains from one sample in a study of shared clonotypes between healthy human individuals. Assay used: immunoSEQ multiplex PCR; TCRdb lists only in-frame clones, some missing. The sample lists 180,000 or so clones, 85% to 95% occurring once. Sequencing input: naive CD4+ T cells sorted from blood. These receptors originate from a woman in her 30s in good health. Both conserved end residues are part of each CDR3. The D gene is left open where the match is weak.

J gene: TRBJ2-5
V gene: TRBV19
D gene: -
CDR3 DNA: TGTGCCAGTAGTATACAGGCGTACCAAGAGACCCAGTACTTC
CDR3 protein: CASSIQAYQETQYF

J gene: TRBJ2-7
V gene: TRBV11-2
D gene: -
CDR3 DNA: TGTGCCAGCAGCTTAGTATCCGGATCAGGTAGTGGCGAGCAGTACTTC
CDR3 protein: CASSLVSGSGSGEQYF

J gene: TRBJ2-7
V gene: TRBV28
D gene: -
CDR3 DNA: TGTGCCAGCAGTTCGTACTACGAGCAGTACTTC
CDR3 protein: CASSSYYEQYF

J gene: TRBJ2-6
V gene: TRBV18
D gene: TRBD2
CDR3 DNA: TGTGCCAGCTCACCGCAAGCGGGAGGGGTATCTGGGGCCAACGTCCTGACTTTC
CDR3 protein: CASSPQAGGVSGANVLTF

J gene: TRBJ2-3
V gene: TRBV2
D gene: -
CDR3 DNA: TGTGCCAGCAGGGACACCTTTAGCACAGATACGCAGTATTTT
CDR3 protein: CASRDTFSTDTQYF

J gene: TRBJ2-7
V gene: TRBV28
D gene: -
CDR3 DNA: TGTGCCAGCAGTTTATCCGGCCGTAGCTCCTACGAGCAGTACTTC
CDR3 protein: CASSLSGRSSYEQYF

J gene: TRBJ1-1
V gene: TRBV10-3
D gene: -
CDR3 DNA: TGTGCCATCAGTGAAAGGGGGAACCCGAACACTGAAGCTTTCTTT
CDR3 protein: CAISERGNPNTEAFF

J gene: TRBJ1-2
V gene: TRBV2
D gene: -
CDR3 DNA: TGTGCCAGCACCATTAACGGGGGGGACTATGGCTACACCTTC
CDR3 protein: CASTINGGDYGYTF

J gene: TRBJ1-1
V gene: TRBV4-1
D gene: -
CDR3 DNA: TGCGCCAGCAACCCGGACGGCCTGAACACTGAAGCTTTCTTT
CDR3 protein: CASNPDGLNTEAFF

J gene: TRBJ2-3
V gene: TRBV7-6
D gene: -
CDR3 DNA: TGTGCCAGCAGCTTAGGCCCCAAGAGGCCAGATACGCAGTATTTT
CDR3 protein: CASSLGPKRPDTQYF

J gene: TRBJ1-1
V gene: TRBV18
D gene: TRBD1
CDR3 DNA: TGTGCCAGCTCACCCACAGGGGGAGGGACTGAAGCTTTCTTT
CDR3 protein: CASSPTGGGTEAFF

J gene: TRBJ1-1
V gene: TRBV5-4
D gene: -
CDR3 DNA: TGTGCCAGCAGCTTTGACTTCTTGAACACTGAAGCTTTCTTT
CDR3 protein: CASSFDFLNTEAFF

J gene: TRBJ1-1
V gene: TRBV10-3
D gene: -
CDR3 DNA: TGTGCCACGTTGGGCAGTCCGTGGAACACTGAAGCTTTCTTT
CDR3 protein: CATLGSPWNTEAFF

J gene: TRBJ2-7
V gene: TRBV18
D gene: -
CDR3 DNA: TGTGCCAGCTCACTTGGGACGGAAGCCTTCTACGAGCAGTACTTC
CDR3 protein: CASSLGTEAFYEQYF

J gene: TRBJ2-3
V gene: TRBV7-2
D gene: -
CDR3 DNA: TGTGCCAGCAGCTGGGGCCCAGCGGATGGCACAGATACGCAGTATTTT
CDR3 protein: CASSWGPADGTDTQYF

J gene: TRBJ2-7
V gene: TRBV5-1
D gene: -
CDR3 DNA: TGCGCCAGCAGCTTCGGCAGCCCCTACGAGCAGTACTTC
CDR3 protein: CASSFGSPYEQYF

J gene: TRBJ1-5
V gene: TRBV7-9
D gene: TRBD1
CDR3 DNA: TGTGCCAGCAGCTTAGGGGTCGGGACAGGGACCAGCAATCAGCCCCAGCATTTT
CDR3 protein: CASSLGVGTGTSNQPQHF